This is a list of T cell receptor beta chains from one sample in a study of T cell responses to AZD1222 COVID-19 vaccine. Here immunoSEQ multiplex PCR was the method, and the copy in TCRdb shows in-frame clones only, minus some. The profile shows about 110,000 clones, roughly 90% of them singletons. The sample consisted of peripheral blood, taken 28 days after the second AZD1222 dose. The source of these receptors is an adult who received the AZD1222 COVID-19 vaccine. The CDR3 runs from the conserved cysteine through the conserved F or W. The order of the fields is V gene, J gene, CDR3 protein.

>TRBV5-1|TRBJ1-1
CASSLARGGNTEAFF
>TRBV2|TRBJ2-2
CASSDLARGSTGELFF
>TRBV9|TRBJ2-1
CASGNPLAGVYNEQFF
>TRBV12-3/TRBV12-4|TRBJ1-4
CASSLGAREKLFF
>TRBV4-1|TRBJ1-1
CASSPSTGGITNTEAFF
>TRBV2|TRBJ2-3
CASSSTDTQYF
>TRBV6-5|TRBJ2-7
CASSSRGSHEQYF
>TRBV19|TRBJ2-6
CASRLRGSGANVLTF
>TRBV4-2|TRBJ2-1
CASSQDPALSYNEQFF
>TRBV11-2|TRBJ1-1
CASSATGGATEAFF
>TRBV7-2|TRBJ2-1
CASSLVSGGANNEQFF
>TRBV30|TRBJ2-7
CAWSVGPGAFEQYF
>TRBV19|TRBJ2-7
CASSMAGFKSYEQYF
>TRBV9|TRBJ2-7
CASSSGLSAFPLFYEQYF
>TRBV19|TRBJ1-4
CASSMGEAANEKLFF
>TRBV7-2|TRBJ2-7
CASSTRRDYEQYF
>TRBV19|TRBJ1-3
CASTITRGNTIYF
>TRBV5-4|TRBJ1-2
CASSSNGGSNYGYTF
>TRBV28|TRBJ2-7
CASSTLQVLEYEQYF
>TRBV18|TRBJ1-1
CASSVAGEDTEAFF
>TRBV3-1/TRBV3-2|TRBJ1-5
CASSQGEQPQHF
>TRBV6-2/TRBV6-3|TRBJ1-5
CASSYREEAFQPQHF
>TRBV2|TRBJ2-4
CASSEVAVEADIQYF
>TRBV28|TRBJ1-1
CASSFYNRNTEAFF
>TRBV28|TRBJ1-5
CASSLFGLGGVGNQPQHF
>TRBV6-5|TRBJ2-7
CASRQDRISYEQYF
>TRBV6-9|TRBJ2-5
CASRPSGLRAQYF
>TRBV28|TRBJ1-5
CASRQGYNQPQHF
>TRBV28|TRBJ1-1
CASSSSPRNTEAFF
>TRBV28|TRBJ2-1
CASSKGLAGVSEQFF
>TRBV27|TRBJ1-2
CASSLDAYNFYGYTF
>TRBV5-6|TRBJ2-7
CASSRTRVYEQYF
>TRBV29-1|TRBJ2-7
CSVVRSGYEQYF
>TRBV7-2|TRBJ2-7
CASSLGGAGEGYEQYF
>TRBV5-1|TRBJ2-1
CASSHPPGAGVSYNEQFF
>TRBV29-1|TRBJ1-1
CSVELGTGTEAFF
>TRBV5-4|TRBJ2-1
CASSFTSGNNEQFF
>TRBV7-9|TRBJ2-7
CASSPRQGHYEQYF
>TRBV19|TRBJ1-5
CASSMNAINQPQHF
>TRBV4-2|TRBJ1-4
CASSDRDKVEKLFF
>TRBV5-1|TRBJ1-5
CASSLGLGTVESNQPQHF
>TRBV18|TRBJ2-2
CASSPRTATNTGELFF
>TRBV2|TRBJ2-2
CASSEDGVHTGELFF
>TRBV5-1|TRBJ2-1
CASSSQGQRAYNEQFF
>TRBV6-6|TRBJ2-7
CASSPGSYEQYF
>TRBV27|TRBJ2-7
CASSFSPTSYEQYF
>TRBV5-4|TRBJ1-1
CASSFRESRTEAFF
>TRBV3-1/TRBV3-2|TRBJ1-5
CASSRRGGPNQPQHF
>TRBV6-5|TRBJ2-3
CASSSTRQGGTDTQYF
>TRBV7-2|TRBJ2-7
CASSPSTAKPTVQYF
>TRBV4-1|TRBJ1-3
CASSRPTGNGNTIYF
>TRBV23-1|TRBJ1-1
CASSQSTGFDTEAFF
>TRBV6-5|TRBJ1-3
CASRQEPNSGNTIYF
>TRBV29-1|TRBJ2-1
CSVQGLAGNEQFF
>TRBV10-2|TRBJ1-1
CASTKDGPSAEAFF